The clone carrying this T cell receptor (beta chain) was seen ten or more times. The antigen remains undetermined. The data belong to a study of regulatory T cells in long-lasting Graves disease. For the study at large: Under 3 months of antithyroid drugs had been taken by newly diagnosed Graves' patients. The study, taken as a whole, reports: The study examined only peripheral blood, not thyroid tissue.

Time point defined: newly diagnosed GD, antithyroid drugs for less than 3 months. The TCR library was made from RNA that had been extracted from PBMCs in TRIzol. CDR3 length: 11 amino acids. CDR1 MDHEN and CDR2 SYDVKM come from the germline V gene. The V end was cut by 2 bases, the J end by 9 bases, with 7 bases between. CDR3 regions were amplified by Arm-PCR using iRepertoire HTBI primers to build TCR beta libraries. Via MiXCR, TCRdb re-called the multiplex PCR reads, giving one row per CDR3 protein. The sample yields about 430,000 distinct CDR3 sequences, around 16% seen once. The data were also submitted as part of a second study, on T cells in Graves' hyperthyroidism and ophthalmopathy.

This sequence originates from a woman between 40 and 50 years old with Graves disease. This specimen consisted of peripheral blood mononuclear cells (PBMCs), obtained at new diagnosis, from a patient treated with antithyroid drugs. The chain links TRBV28 to TRBJ1-1; D not resolved. CDR3 amino acids: CASSLVGQAFF. The CDR3 bases are TGTGCCAGCAGTTTAGTGGGTCAAGCTTTCTTT.